One and the same sample provided the 20 T cell receptor beta chains below, sequenced in a study of CD8 T cells in ankylosing spondylitis. TCRdb redid the calling of the 5' RACE reads with MiXCR, one entry per CDR3 protein. Of 250,000 to 400,000 distinct CDR3 sequences in the sample, around a tenth were seen once. The sample comprised blood, either unsorted or a sorted T cell fraction (not recorded which). These receptors all stem from a female donor with ankylosing spondylitis or in good health (not recorded which).

This chain uses TRBV20-1 with TRBJ1-2; perhaps TRBD1 as D (6 bases). V dropped 5 bases and J dropped 3 bases, with 16 bases sitting between them. The CDR3 runs to 14 residues. Germline loops: CDR1 DFQATT, CDR2 SNEGSKA (reference sequence). In DNA form, the CDR3 reads TGCAGTGCTGAGGGGGGTGAAATCGACTATGGCTACACCTTC. The encoded protein is CSAEGGEIDYGYTF.

This chain joins TRBV7-2 and TRBJ2-1, with 9 bases fitting TRBD1. Germline trimming cut 4 bases from V and 7 bases from J; bases unmatched to any gene: 2. The CDR3 contains 13 residues. Per germline, CDR1 SGHTA and CDR2 FQGNSA. The CDR3 is CASSSQGANEQFF. The CDR3 nucleotides read TGTGCCAGCAGCTCACAGGGGGCGAATGAGCAGTTCTTC.

This clonotype was counted at least ten times. The rearrangement uses TRBV9 and TRBJ1-5; D uncertain. The CDR3 sequence is 15 residues long. Germline CDR1 is SGDLS and CDR2 is YYNGEE. The V end lost 3 bases, the J end lost 5 bases, and 15 bases lay between the germline ends. As DNA, the CDR3 is TGTGCCAGCAGCGACTGGTCGCCCGCGGATCAGCCCCAGCATTTT. Amino acids: CASSDWSPADQPQHF. The variable domain in full, with the rest retrieved from reference TRBV9 and TRBJ1-5, is DSGVTQTPKHLITATGQRVTLRCSPRSGDLSVYWYQQSLDQGLQFLIQYYNGEERAKGNILERFSAQQFPDLHSELNLSSLELGDSALYFCASSDWSPADQPQHFGDGTRLSIL.

This clonotype was observed many times. CDR3: CASSLFRGTSVDEQFF. The CDR3 DNA follows: TGTGCCAGCAGCCTCTTTAGAGGGACTAGTGTGGATGAGCAGTTCTTC. This chain uses TRBV5-5 with TRBJ2-1, with TRBD2 matching 8 bases. This CDR3 region has 16 residues. Germline V gene data show CDR1 as SGHKS and CDR2 as YYEKEE (reference sequence). With V trimmed by 4 bases and J by 8 bases, 14 bases remained unmatched.

There are many counts of this clonotype. The chain employs TRBV12-3 or TRBV12-4 and TRBJ2-1, with D possibly being TRBD1 or TRBD2 (5 bases each). The germline V and J ends were trimmed by 7 bases and 3 bases, with 10 bases remaining between them. The CDR3 is 13 residues long. In DNA form, the CDR3 reads TGTGCCAGCACCCGGGACCTCTACAATGAGCAGTTCTTC. It specifies CASTRDLYNEQFF.

This clonotype occurred a few times. The V call is TRBV20-1, the J call TRBJ1-4; no reliable D call. Germline assignment: CDR1 DFQATT and CDR2 SNEGSKA (reference sequence). This CDR3 has 12 amino acids. Deletions cut 5 bases from V and 8 bases from J, with 12 bases between. CDR3 nucleotides: TGCAGTGCTGTCGGTGACGGGGAAAAACTGTTTTTT. This sequence encodes CSAVGDGEKLFF.

This clonotype has a count of ten or more. J is TRBJ2-1 and V is TRBV4-3; tentative D call: TRBD2 (6 bases). Germline assignment: CDR1 LGHNA and CDR2 YSLEER. The CDR3 sequence is 15 residues long. Trimming cost V 1 base and J 7 bases, with 14 bases left between them. The CDR3 sequence is CASSQVQRATNEQFF. CDR3 DNA sequence: TGCGCCAGCAGCCAAGTACAGCGGGCGACAAATGAGCAGTTCTTC.

This clonotype was counted at least ten times. The chain joins TRBV7-6 to TRBJ2-1, with 8 bases matching TRBD2. V was pared by 6 bases and J by 2 bases, with 12 bases of the junction left unmatched. This CDR3 has 17 amino acids. Germline CDR1 SGHVS, CDR2 FNYEAQ. CDR3 sequence (DNA): TGTGCCAGCAGTGAGGAGATAGCGGGATCACCCTACAATGAGCAGTTCTTC. It specifies CASSEEIAGSPYNEQFF.

This clonotype was counted only a few times. V usage is TRBV5-1 and J usage is TRBJ2-5; D is unclear. The length of the CDR3 is 15 residues. V lost 0 bases and J 2 bases, leaving 11 bases between the germline ends. The V gene's germline CDR1 is SGHRS and CDR2 YFSETQ. The DNA for the CDR3 is TGCGCCAGCAGCTTGGGGCCACTAAAACAAGAGACCCAGTACTTC. Its translation: CASSLGPLKQETQYF.

This clonotype was recorded at least ten times. This chain links TRBV11-2 with TRBJ2-7; 7 bases align to TRBD1. The germline V gene has CDR1 SGHAT and CDR2 FQNNGV. The CDR3 covers 14 residues. The ends lost 0 bases at V and 7 bases at J; junction bases unmatched: 6. This chain's CDR3 is CASSLEGQVREQYF. DNA for the CDR3: TGTGCCAGCAGCTTAGAAGGACAGGTGAGGGAGCAGTACTTC.

This clonotype was observed many times. The chain joins TRBV20-1 to TRBJ2-5; D tentatively fits TRBD1 or TRBD2 (5 bases each). Trimming left V 0 bases short and J 5 bases short, with 16 bases between. The CDR3 has 15 residues. The germline V gene has CDR1 DFQATT and CDR2 SNEGSKA (reference sequence). CDR3 DNA: TGCAGTGCTAGAGACCCAACTAGGGGTGACGAGACCCAGTACTTC. It is translated as CSARDPTRGDETQYF.

There are many counts of this clonotype. J is TRBJ2-1 and V is TRBV20-1; 8 bases match TRBD2. The CDR3 is made up of 14 amino acids. CDR1 is DFQATT, CDR2 SNEGSKA, per germline (reference sequence). The CDR3 loop is CSLESGSNYNEQFF. CDR3 nucleotides: TGCAGCCTCGAGAGCGGGAGTAACTACAATGAGCAGTTCTTC.

V usage is TRBV3-1 and J usage is TRBJ1-2, with 9 bases that match TRBD1. CDR1 and CDR2 (germline): LGHDT, YNNKEL (reference sequence). The ends lost 4 bases at V and 4 bases at J; junction bases unmatched: 4. CDR3 length equals 14 residues. CDR3 residues: CASSRQGQGYGYTF. CDR3 bases: TGTGCCAGCAGCCGGCAGGGACAGGGCTATGGCTACACCTTC. Filled out from reference TRBV3-1 and TRBJ1-2, the complete variable domain reads DTAVSQTPKYLVTQMGNDKSIKCEQNLGHDTMYWYKQDSKKFLKIMFSYNNKELIINETVPNRFSPKSPDKAHLNLHINSLELGDSAVYFCASSRQGQGYGYTFGSGTRLTVV.

This clonotype was detected only a few times. The rearrangement links TRBV7-9 to TRBJ1-2; the D is unclear. Germline V CDR1 and CDR2: SEHNR, FQNEAQ (reference sequence). CDR3 length: 11 amino acids. Trimming took off 10 bases at V and 1 base at J, with 7 bases between the two ends. CDR3 protein: CATSNNYGYTF. The DNA for the CDR3 is TGTGCCACATCGAATAACTATGGCTACACCTTC.

In this sample, this clonotype turned up many times. The CDR3 protein is CASSESGLSYEQYF. Here the CDR3 DNA reads TGCGCCAGCAGTGAGTCGGGACTTTCCTACGAGCAGTACTTC. The V and J genes are TRBV10-1 and TRBJ2-7, with D perhaps matching TRBD2 (6 bases). Germline V gene sequence: CDR1 WNHNN, CDR2 SYGVQD (reference sequence). The CDR3 has 14 amino acids. Trimming shortened V by 0 bases and J by 1 base, and 7 bases separated the two germline ends.

The chain recombines TRBV7-2 with TRBJ2-4; TRBD1 matches at 11 bases. This CDR3 spans 15 amino acids. V trimming: 0 bases; J trimming: 7 bases; junction bases outside the gene matches: 2. Looked up from germline, CDR1 is SGHTA and CDR2 is FQGNSA. CDR3 region: CASSLADRGRNIQYF. The CDR3, as DNA: TGTGCCAGCAGCTTAGCGGACAGGGGGCGGAACATTCAGTACTTC.

This clonotype was seen many times. This sequence joins TRBV4-1 and TRBJ1-1; the D is unclear. In germline, CDR1 is MGHRA, CDR2 YSYEKL. V shed 0 bases and J shed 5 bases, with 16 bases lying between them. The CDR3 consists of 16 residues. CDR3 sequence (DNA): TGCGCCAGCAGCCAAGACGCAACAATTGGAAGGACTGAAGCTTTCTTT. This codes for CASSQDATIGRTEAFF.

On this clonotype: This may be a read error, as it is one base from a much larger clone. The chain links TRBV5-1 to TRBJ2-2; D gene ambiguous. Trimming cost V 5 bases and J 7 bases, with 9 bases left between them. From germline, CDR1 is SGHRS and CDR2 YFSETQ. The CDR3 is made up of 12 amino acids. In DNA form, the CDR3 reads TGCGCCAGCAGTGAGCTGAGCGGGGAGCTGTTTTTT. It translates to CASSELSGELFF.

This clonotype was recorded only once. A much larger clonotype is one base distant, so this may be a read error. The chain links TRBV5-1 to TRBJ2-1; D not resolved. Germline assignment: CDR1 SGHRS and CDR2 YFSETQ. This CDR3 has 14 amino acids. The CDR3 nucleotides read TGCGCCAGCTGCTTGGTTCCAGTTGGCAATGAGCAGTTCTTC. Translation: CASCLVPVGNEQFF.

This clonotype showed up many times. The chain couples TRBV18 to TRBJ2-5; the D gene is possibly TRBD2 (5 bases). V lost 5 bases and J 1 base, leaving 17 bases between the germline ends. The CDR3 runs to 16 residues. Germline V gives CDR1 KGHSH, CDR2 LQKENI. CDR3 sequence: CASSSRPPGFQETQYF. The CDR3 DNA reads as TGTGCCAGCTCATCAAGGCCGCCGGGGTTCCAAGAGACCCAGTACTTC.